The present entry profiles one T cell receptor (beta chain) with its context. Its antigen remains unknown. MiXCR was run by TCRdb on the reads, yielding one entry per CDR3 protein. The sample shows a few hundred thousand distinct CDR3 sequences, approximately 22% of them seen only once. The data were obtained in a study of T cell repertoires in cytomegalovirus infection. Background on the study: HLA-B-restricted CMV epitopes that are well studied were used alongside recently identified HLA-C-restricted ones. Shared public TCR beta signatures pointed to both CMV infection and a matching HLA type.

Trimming took 5 bases from V and 3 from J; bases not matched to a gene: 17. This CDR3 comprises 19 residues. Overall study findings and caveats: Summed public TCR beta family frequency identified CMV carriers bearing the relevant HLA. The ex vivo response showed dominance by HLA-C-restricted CMV-specific TCR beta clonotypes.

The chain combines TRBV23-1 with TRBJ2-1; 9 nucleotides match TRBD2. TRBV23-1 is recorded as an ORF, its role being uncertain. The TCR comes from a human donor in good health (CMV status not recorded). Some clones in this sample may be carry-over from other donors' samples. The input for sequencing was cultured PBMCs, taken from culture after CMV antigen stimulation. CDR3 sequence reads: CASSTPGRVAREGYNEQFF. The CDR3 DNA is TGCGCCAGCAGTACACCCGGACGTGTAGCGCGGGAGGGCTACAATGAGCAGTTCTTC.